This entry lists 21 T cell receptor beta chains sequenced from one sample in a study of siplizumab effects on memory and regulatory T cells (dated by TCRdb to about 2019). The library was produced with the immunoSEQ multiplex PCR assay. TCRdb retrieved this table from immuneACCESS and kept in-frame rearrangements only. Not all clones are present; in checked studies, unresolved V genes account for under half, and no reason is known for the remainder. The sample table records around 87,000 clones; approximately 90% of these occur just once. Clones ranked in the top ten supply around 15% of the sample. The specimen sequenced was CD4+ T cells sorted from blood. The receptors here all came from a human donor in good health.

This chain uses TRBV30 with TRBJ1-1; D remains ambiguous. The CDR3 length is 14 residues. CDR1 is GTSNPN, CDR2 SVGIG, per germline (reference sequence). The V and J ends lost 3 bases and 4 bases respectively, with 15 bases between them. The CDR3 spells CAWRAHSESTEAFF. CDR3 sequence (DNA): TGTGCCTGGAGAGCCCACAGTGAGAGCACTGAAGCTTTCTTT.

V gene TRBV5-1 combines with J gene TRBJ2-5, with D perhaps matching TRBD2 (6 bases). Looked up from germline, CDR1 is SGHRS and CDR2 is YFSETQ. The CDR3 contains 13 residues. Trimming stripped 7 bases from V and 1 base from J, with 11 bases between. CDR3 protein: CASSRGLQETQYF. The CDR3 DNA sequence: TGCGCCAGCTCCCGGGGACTCCAAGAGACCCAGTACTTC.

The genes are TRBV4-3 and TRBJ1-4; D possibly corresponds to TRBD1 (5 bases). V was trimmed by 1 base and J by 4 bases, leaving 13 bases between them. The germline V gene encodes CDR1 LGHNA and CDR2 YSLEER. This CDR3 spans 16 amino acids. CDR3 sequence (DNA): TGCGCCAGCAGCCAAGCATGGGGGAGCCATAATGAAAAACTGTTTTTT. The encoded protein is CASSQAWGSHNEKLFF.

The genes are TRBV30 and TRBJ1-3; D call uncertain. V lost 0 bases to trimming and J lost 4 bases, with 7 bases between them. Per the germline V gene, CDR1 is GTSNPN and CDR2 is SVGIG (reference sequence). The CDR3 is 13 residues long. CDR3 nucleotides: TGTGCCTGGAGTGTCGGGGTAGGAAACACCATATATTTT. Residues: CAWSVGVGNTIYF.

This sequence joins TRBV15 and TRBJ2-3, with TRBD2 identical over 8 bases. The germline gives CDR1 LNHNV, CDR2 YYDKDF (reference sequence). J was trimmed by 1 base and V by 4 bases; bases with no gene match: 16. CDR3 size: 19 residues. For the CDR3, the DNA is TGTGCCACCAGCAAAGTAACTCCGGGACTAGACTGGGGCACAGATACGCAGTATTTT. It specifies CATSKVTPGLDWGTDTQYF.

In this sample, this clone turned up many times. The V call is TRBV29-1, the J call TRBJ2-7, with D possibly TRBD2 on 7 matching bases. The CDR3 sequence is 11 residues long. Trimming removed 4 bases from V and 7 bases from J, with 11 bases in between. The germline V gene encodes CDR1 SQVTM and CDR2 ANQGSEA. CDR3 sequence reads: CSVAGGREQYF. CDR3 nucleotide sequence: TGCAGCGTTGCCGGGGGGCGTGAGCAGTACTTC.

The rearrangement uses TRBV30 and TRBJ2-3; TRBD1 matches 8 bases. Germline CDR1 GTSNPN, CDR2 SVGIG (reference sequence). The V gene end was trimmed by 5 bases and the J gene end by 5 bases; junction bases not matched to a gene: 3. The CDR3 covers 12 residues. The CDR3 loop is CAWGQGVDTQYF. The CDR3 region has the DNA TGTGCCTGGGGACAGGGCGTAGATACGCAGTATTTT.

The table lists this clone with a count of one. This chain uses TRBV7-2 with TRBJ2-1; possibly TRBD2 for D (5 bases). Germline V gene sequence: CDR1 SGHTA, CDR2 FQGNSA. This CDR3 region has 15 residues. Between the trimmed V and J ends, which lost 5 bases and 2 bases, there was a span of 13 bases. CDR3 in DNA: TGTGCCAGCAGCCCACTGAGCGGAGCCTACAATGAGCAGTTCTTC. It codes for CASSPLSGAYNEQFF.

The rearrangement joins TRBV5-1 to TRBJ2-1; D gene uncertain. V lost 4 bases and J 8 bases, leaving 7 bases between the germline ends. The CDR3 spans 11 residues. Per the germline V gene, CDR1 is SGHRS and CDR2 is YFSETQ. The CDR3, as DNA: TGCGCCAGCAGCAAATCAGATGAGCAGTTCTTC. This encodes CASSKSDEQFF.

The chain has TRBV11-3 and TRBJ2-5; D uncertain. The DNA end favors TRBJ2-7, so the J call may be wrong. The CDR3 extends over 12 amino acids. The germline CDR1 and CDR2 sequences are SGHNT and YENEEA. The chain's CDR3 is CASSPGRYEQYF. The CDR3 DNA reads as TGTGCCAGCAGCCCTGGACGCTACGAGCAGTACTTC.

This clone was seen once. The chain employs TRBV18 and TRBJ1-3; D is unresolved. V was trimmed by 2 bases and J by 0 bases, leaving 5 bases between them. CDR1 and CDR2 from the germline V gene are KGHSH and LQKENI. The CDR3 loop spans 14 amino acids. The CDR3, as DNA: TGTGCCAGCTCACCAAGGACCTCTGGAAACACCATATATTTT. Its protein is CASSPRTSGNTIYF. The complete variable domain, with remaining parts taken from reference TRBV18 and TRBJ1-3, reads NAGVMQNPRHLVRRRGQEARLRCSPMKGHSHVYWYRQLPEEGLKFMVYLQKENIIDESGMPKERFSAEFPKEGPSILRIQQVVRGDSAAYFCASSPRTSGNTIYFGEGSWLTVV.

This chain connects TRBV19 to TRBJ1-2; possibly TRBD1 for D (5 bases). The CDR3 is 15 amino acids. Trimming removed 7 bases at V and 3 bases at J, with 18 bases between. Germline V CDR1 and CDR2: LNHDA, SQIVND (reference sequence). This chain's CDR3 is CASTFGGSIDYGYTF. DNA for the CDR3: TGTGCCAGTACTTTCGGGGGGAGCATTGACTATGGCTACACCTTC.

The chain joins TRBV30 to TRBJ1-1; unclear D gene. V lost 2 bases and J 8 bases, leaving 12 bases between the germline ends. This CDR3 spans 12 amino acids. CDR1 and CDR2 from the germline V gene are GTSNPN and SVGIG (reference sequence). The CDR3: CAWSWAVGEAFF. The CDR3 nucleotides read TGTGCCTGGAGTTGGGCAGTCGGGGAAGCTTTCTTT.

V and J are TRBV13 and TRBJ2-7, with D unclear. Germline loops: CDR1 PRHDT, CDR2 FYEKMQ (reference sequence). V lost 2 bases, J lost 5 bases, and 7 bases lay in between. The CDR3 loop spans 12 amino acids. CDR3 DNA: TGTGCCAGCAGCTTAAGGTCCCACGAGCAGTACTTC. It specifies CASSLRSHEQYF.

The chain employs TRBV10-3 and TRBJ1-1; no reliable D call. The V gene's germline CDR1 is ENHRY and CDR2 SYGVKD. V lost 10 bases to trimming and J lost 1 base, with 13 bases between them. CDR3 length: 13 residues. This CDR3 is CATKDGKNTEAFF. Here the CDR3 DNA reads TGTGCCACCAAGGACGGGAAGAACACTGAAGCTTTCTTT.

This clone has a single count. The CDR3: CASSPGTGNNEQFF. CDR3 in DNA: TGTGCCAGCAGCCCCGGGACAGGGAACAATGAGCAGTTCTTC. The rearrangement uses TRBV7-2 and TRBJ2-1; 9 nucleotides agree with TRBD1. V lost 5 bases, J lost 5 bases, and 4 bases stayed unmatched. The CDR3 extends over 14 amino acids. Germline V gives CDR1 SGHTA, CDR2 FQGNSA.

The chain recombines TRBV29-1 with TRBJ2-1, with D possibly being TRBD1 (7 bases). Trimming left V 4 bases short and J 3 bases short, with 16 bases between. Germline CDR1 SQVTM, CDR2 ANQGSEA. This CDR3 contains 15 residues. The CDR3 region has the DNA TGCAGCGTTGGTTCAGGGGGGACTTACTACAATGAGCAGTTCTTC. It encodes CSVGSGGTYYNEQFF.

The chain is built from TRBV2 and TRBJ2-5, with TRBD1 identical over 8 bases. CDR3 length: 15 residues. V lost 10 bases and J lost 1; bases outside the gene matches: 11. Germline-derived CDR1 and CDR2 are SNHLY and FYNNEI. CDR3 DNA sequence: TGTGCCACTGACTCGACAGGGGCGCCCCAAGAGACCCAGTACTTC. Amino acids: CATDSTGAPQETQYF. The full variable domain, in which reference TRBV2 and TRBJ2-5 provide the parts outside the CDR3, is EPEVTQTPSHQVTQMGQEVILRCVPISNHLYFYWYRQILGQKVEFLVSFYNNEISEKSEIFDDQFSVERPDGSNFTLKIRSTKLEDSAMYFCATDSTGAPQETQYFGPGTRLLVL.

This clone was seen once. The rearrangement links TRBV6-6 to TRBJ1-4, with D unclear. The CDR3 totals 13 residues. In germline, CDR1 is MNHNY, CDR2 SVGAGI (reference sequence). V was shortened by 3 bases and J by 3 bases, with 5 bases between the two germline ends. CDR3 sequence: CASSYSSNEKLFF. DNA of the CDR3: TGTGCCAGCAGTTATTCCTCTAATGAAAAACTGTTTTTT.

V and J are TRBV27 and TRBJ2-1; the match to TRBD1 covers 7 bases. Germline CDR1 is MNHEY and CDR2 is SMNVEV (reference sequence). V was clipped by 5 bases and J by 3 bases; unmatched bases: 4. The CDR3 has 14 residues. The CDR3 sequence is CASSGDRVYNEQFF. CDR3 DNA sequence: TGTGCCAGCAGTGGGGACAGAGTCTACAATGAGCAGTTCTTC.

This clone was counted once. The rearrangement links TRBV5-1 to TRBJ1-1; TRBD1 matches at 7 bases. Germline lookup yields CDR1 SGHRS and CDR2 YFSETQ. The V and J ends lost 6 bases and 1 base, in that order; junction bases with no gene match: 6. This CDR3 is 14 amino acids long. CDR3 sequence: CASTAGTENTEAFF. In DNA, the CDR3 is TGCGCCAGCACCGCCGGGACAGAGAACACTGAAGCTTTCTTT.